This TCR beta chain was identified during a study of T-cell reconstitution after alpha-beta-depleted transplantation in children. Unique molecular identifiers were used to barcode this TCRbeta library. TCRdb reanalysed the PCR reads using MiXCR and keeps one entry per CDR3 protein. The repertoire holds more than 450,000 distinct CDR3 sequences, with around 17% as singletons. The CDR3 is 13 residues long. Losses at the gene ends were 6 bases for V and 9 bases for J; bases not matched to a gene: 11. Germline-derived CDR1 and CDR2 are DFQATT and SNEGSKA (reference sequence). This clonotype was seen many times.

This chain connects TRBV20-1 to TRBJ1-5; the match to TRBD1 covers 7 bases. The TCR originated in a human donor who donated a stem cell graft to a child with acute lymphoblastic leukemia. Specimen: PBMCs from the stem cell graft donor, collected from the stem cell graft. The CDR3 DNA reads TGCAGTGCCTTCGACAGGGCGATCGGGCCCCAGCATTTT. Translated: CSAFDRAIGPQHF.